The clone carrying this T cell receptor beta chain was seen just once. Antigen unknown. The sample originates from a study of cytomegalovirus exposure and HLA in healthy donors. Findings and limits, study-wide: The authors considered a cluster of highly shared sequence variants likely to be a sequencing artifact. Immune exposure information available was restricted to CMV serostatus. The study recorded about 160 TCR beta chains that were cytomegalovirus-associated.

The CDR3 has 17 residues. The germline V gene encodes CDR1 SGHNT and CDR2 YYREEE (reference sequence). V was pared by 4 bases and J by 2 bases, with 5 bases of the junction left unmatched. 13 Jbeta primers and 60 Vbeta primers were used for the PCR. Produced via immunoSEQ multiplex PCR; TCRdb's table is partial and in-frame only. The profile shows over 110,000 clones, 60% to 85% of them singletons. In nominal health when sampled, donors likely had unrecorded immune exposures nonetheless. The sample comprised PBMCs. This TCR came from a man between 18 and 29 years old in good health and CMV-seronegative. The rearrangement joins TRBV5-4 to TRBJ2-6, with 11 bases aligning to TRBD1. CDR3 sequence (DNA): TGTGCCAGCAGCCCGGACAGGGGGCAGACTGGGGCCAACGTCCTGACTTTC. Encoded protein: CASSPDRGQTGANVLTF.